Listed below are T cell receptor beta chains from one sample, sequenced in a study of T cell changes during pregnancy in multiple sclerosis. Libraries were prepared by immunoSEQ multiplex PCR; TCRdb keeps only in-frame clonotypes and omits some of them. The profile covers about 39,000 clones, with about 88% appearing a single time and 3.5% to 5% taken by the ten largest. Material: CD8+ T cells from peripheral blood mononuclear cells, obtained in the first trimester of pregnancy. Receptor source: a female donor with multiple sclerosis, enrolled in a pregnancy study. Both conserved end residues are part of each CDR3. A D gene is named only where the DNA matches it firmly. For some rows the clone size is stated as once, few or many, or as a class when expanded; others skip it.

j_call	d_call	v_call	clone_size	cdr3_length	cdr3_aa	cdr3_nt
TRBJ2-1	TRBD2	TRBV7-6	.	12	CASAGGYNEQFF	TGTGCCAGCGCGGGGGGGTACAATGAGCAGTTCTTC
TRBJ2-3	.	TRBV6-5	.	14	CASSYSSVTDTQYF	TGTGCCAGCAGTTACTCCAGCGTCACAGATACGCAGTATTTT
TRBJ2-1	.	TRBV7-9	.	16	CASSPRGGPSYNEQFF	TGTGCCAGCAGTCCTCGCGGGGGCCCCTCCTACAATGAGCAGTTCTTC
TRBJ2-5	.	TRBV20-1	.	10	CSAPVETQYF	TGCAGTGCCCCGGTCGAGACCCAGTACTTC
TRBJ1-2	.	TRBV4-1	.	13	CASSVLGRMDYTF	TGCGCCAGCAGCGTACTAGGCAGAATGGACTACACCTTC
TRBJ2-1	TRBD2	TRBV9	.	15	CASSVEEAGGDEQFF	TGTGCCAGCAGCGTAGAGGAAGCGGGGGGGGATGAGCAGTTCTTC
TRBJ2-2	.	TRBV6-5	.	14	CASSYSGNTGELFF	TGTGCCAGCAGTTATTCAGGGAACACCGGGGAGCTGTTTTTT
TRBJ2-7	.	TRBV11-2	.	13	CASRTRTVDEQYF	TGTGCCAGCAGAACCAGGACAGTCGACGAGCAGTACTTC
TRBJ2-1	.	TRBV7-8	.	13	CASRQNPGSEQFF	TGTGCCAGCAGACAAAACCCGGGGAGCGAGCAGTTCTTC
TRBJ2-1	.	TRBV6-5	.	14	CASSPLLGPSEQFF	TGTGCCAGCAGTCCCTTGCTAGGCCCCTCTGAGCAGTTCTTC
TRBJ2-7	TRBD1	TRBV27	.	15	CASSLTGQGLYEQYF	TGTGCCAGCAGTTTAACGGGACAGGGACTATACGAGCAGTACTTC
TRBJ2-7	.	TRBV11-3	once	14	CASSPQGRSYEQYF	TGTGCCAGCAGCCCCCAGGGCAGGAGCTACGAGCAGTACTTC
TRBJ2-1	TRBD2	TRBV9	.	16	CASSPIGGGDLSEQFF	TGTGCCAGCAGCCCCATCGGGGGGGGAGATTTGTCGGAGCAGTTCTTC
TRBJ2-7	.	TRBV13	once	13	CASSLGVDYEQYF	TGTGCCAGCAGCTTAGGAGTAGATTACGAGCAGTACTTC
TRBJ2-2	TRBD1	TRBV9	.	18	CASSVAPGQGARTGELFF	TGTGCCAGCAGCGTAGCCCCCGGACAGGGGGCTCGTACCGGGGAGCTGTTTTTT
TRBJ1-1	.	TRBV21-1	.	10	CASPRGEAFF	TGTGCCAGCCCCCGAGGTGAAGCTTTCTTT
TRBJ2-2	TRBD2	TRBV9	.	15	CASSVSGLATGELFF	TGTGCCAGCAGCGTGTCGGGACTAGCCACCGGGGAGCTGTTTTTT
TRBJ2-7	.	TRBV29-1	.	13	CSAFGGVNYEQYF	TGCAGCGCCTTCGGGGGTGTAAACTACGAGCAGTACTTC
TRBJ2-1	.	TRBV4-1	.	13	CASSQDPSNEQFF	TGCGCCAGCAGCCAAGATCCCAGCAATGAGCAGTTCTTC
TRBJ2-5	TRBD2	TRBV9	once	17	CASSAALAGGPPETQYF	TGTGCCAGCAGCGCCGCACTAGCGGGGGGGCCCCCAGAGACCCAGTACTTC
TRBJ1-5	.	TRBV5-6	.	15	CASSRGTFSNQPQHF	TGTGCCAGCAGCCGGGGGACGTTTAGCAATCAGCCCCAGCATTTT
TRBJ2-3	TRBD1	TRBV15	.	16	CATSTTGGSSTDTQYF	TGTGCCACCAGCACGACAGGGGGAAGTTCCACAGATACGCAGTATTTT
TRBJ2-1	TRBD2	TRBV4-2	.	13	CATWGGVADEQFF	TGTGCCACCTGGGGGGGGGTGGCAGATGAGCAGTTCTTC
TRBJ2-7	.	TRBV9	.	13	CASSVGTGSEQYF	TGTGCCAGCAGCGTAGGAACAGGGAGCGAGCAGTACTTC
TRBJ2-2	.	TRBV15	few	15	CATSRDSGYTGELFF	TGTGCCACCAGCAGAGATTCAGGGTACACCGGGGAGCTGTTTTTT
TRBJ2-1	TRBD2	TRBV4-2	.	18	CASSQDFWRGAPLNEQFF	TGTGCCAGCAGCCAAGATTTTTGGCGGGGGGCCCCCCTGAATGAGCAGTTCTTC
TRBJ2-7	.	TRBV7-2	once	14	CASSFDGGGYEQYF	TGTGCCAGCAGCTTTGACGGGGGAGGATACGAGCAGTACTTC
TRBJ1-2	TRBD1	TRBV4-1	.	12	CASSPQGDGYTF	TGCGCCAGCAGCCCGCAGGGGGACGGCTACACCTTC
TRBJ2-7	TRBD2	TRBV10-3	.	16	CAISDSTSGVRAEQYF	TGTGCCATCAGTGATTCCACTAGCGGGGTTCGGGCCGAGCAGTACTTC
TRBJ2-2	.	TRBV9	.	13	CASSEPRPGELFF	TGTGCCAGCAGCGAGCCGCGGCCCGGGGAGCTGTTTTTT
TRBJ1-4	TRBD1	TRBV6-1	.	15	CASRPETGGNEKLFF	TGTGCCAGCAGACCCGAGACAGGGGGCAATGAAAAACTGTTTTTT
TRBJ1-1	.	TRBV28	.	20	CASNLEGDEFRPQGYTEAFF	TGTGCCAGCAACCTCGAGGGGGATGAGTTTAGGCCTCAAGGGTACACTGAAGCTTTCTTT
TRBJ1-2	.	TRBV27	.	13	CASSGSALYGYTF	TGTGCCAGCAGTGGCAGCGCTCTCTATGGCTACACCTTC
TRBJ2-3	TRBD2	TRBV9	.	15	CASSGPGGAPDTQYF	TGTGCCAGCAGCGGCCCCGGGGGGGCCCCAGATACGCAGTATTTT
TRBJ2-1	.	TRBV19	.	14	CASSMQGYYNEQFF	TGTGCCAGTAGTATGCAGGGATATTACAATGAGCAGTTCTTC
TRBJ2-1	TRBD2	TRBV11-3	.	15	CASSLIRGGQGEQFF	TGTGCCAGCAGCTTAATCCGGGGGGGCCAGGGTGAGCAGTTCTTC
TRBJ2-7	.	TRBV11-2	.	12	CASSRSFGEQYF	TGTGCCAGCAGTCGTAGCTTTGGCGAGCAGTACTTC
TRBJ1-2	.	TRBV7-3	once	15	CAQPSFEGINYGYTF	TGTGCCCAACCCTCGTTTGAGGGCATTAACTATGGCTACACCTTC
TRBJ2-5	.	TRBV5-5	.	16	CASSLVVGVREETQYF	TGTGCCAGCAGCTTGGTTGTAGGGGTAAGGGAAGAGACCCAGTACTTC
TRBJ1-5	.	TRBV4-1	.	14	CASSSGVGNQPQHF	TGCGCCAGCAGTAGCGGGGTCGGGAATCAGCCCCAGCATTTT
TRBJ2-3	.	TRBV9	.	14	CASSPGGGPDTQYF	TGTGCCAGCAGCCCCGGGGGAGGCCCAGATACGCAGTATTTT
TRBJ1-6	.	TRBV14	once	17	CASSRGGSGSYNSPLHF	TGTGCCAGCAGCCGGGGAGGTTCCGGGTCCTATAATTCACCCCTCCACTTT
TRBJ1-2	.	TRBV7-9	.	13	CASSPMGPDGYTF	TGTGCCAGCAGCCCCATGGGCCCTGATGGCTACACCTTC
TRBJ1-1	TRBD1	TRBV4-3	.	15	CASSQDTGARTEAFF	TGCGCCAGCAGCCAAGATACAGGGGCTAGGACTGAAGCTTTCTTT
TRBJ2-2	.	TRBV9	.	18	CASRAVTGSKANTGELFF	TGTGCCAGCAGAGCTGTGACAGGCTCCAAAGCGAACACCGGGGAGCTGTTTTTT
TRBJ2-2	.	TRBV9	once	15	CASSVWGSDTGELFF	TGTGCCAGCAGCGTTTGGGGCAGTGACACCGGGGAGCTGTTTTTT
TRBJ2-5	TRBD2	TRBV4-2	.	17	CASSQEGSGGAVETQYF	TGTGCCAGCAGCCAAGAGGGTAGCGGGGGGGCCGTCGAGACCCAGTACTTC
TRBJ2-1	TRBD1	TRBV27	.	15	CASRDGTGGYNEQFF	TGTGCCAGCAGGGACGGGACAGGAGGATACAATGAGCAGTTCTTC
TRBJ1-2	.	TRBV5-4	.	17	CASTHLGQTGLTYGYTF	TGTGCCAGCACCCATTTGGGGCAGACGGGACTGACCTATGGCTACACCTTC
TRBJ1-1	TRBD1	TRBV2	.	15	CAVLGQGGSVTEAFF	TGTGCCGTCCTAGGACAGGGGGGAAGTGTCACTGAAGCTTTCTTT
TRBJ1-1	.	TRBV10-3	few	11	CAIRGGTEAFF	TGTGCCATCAGGGGAGGGACTGAAGCTTTCTTT
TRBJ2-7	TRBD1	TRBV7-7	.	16	CASSGSQGAFAYEQYF	TGTGCCAGCAGCGGTAGCCAGGGGGCTTTCGCCTACGAGCAGTACTTC
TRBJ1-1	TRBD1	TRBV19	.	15	CASIPRDRVVTEAFF	TGTGCCAGTATCCCCCGGGACAGGGTGGTCACTGAAGCTTTCTTT
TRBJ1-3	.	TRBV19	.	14	CASSIPGSGNTIYF	TGTGCCAGTAGTATACCCGGCTCTGGAAACACCATATATTTT
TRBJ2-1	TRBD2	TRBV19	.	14	CASSRGGTINEQFF	TGTGCCAGTAGTCGGGGGGGCACGATAAATGAGCAGTTCTTC
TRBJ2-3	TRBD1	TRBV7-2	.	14	CASSPGQGWDTQYF	TGTGCCAGCAGCCCCGGACAGGGGTGGGATACGCAGTATTTT
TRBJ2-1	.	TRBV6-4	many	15	CASSAVADSYNEQFF	TGTGCCAGCAGTGCGGTAGCCGACTCCTACAATGAGCAGTTCTTC
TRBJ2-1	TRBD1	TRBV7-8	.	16	CASSYDRDRGNNEQFF	TGTGCCAGCAGCTACGACCGGGACAGGGGGAACAATGAGCAGTTCTTC
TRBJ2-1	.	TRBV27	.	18	CASSLGGIMRGSYNEQFF	TGTGCCAGCAGTTTAGGGGGCATTATGAGGGGCTCCTACAATGAGCAGTTCTTC